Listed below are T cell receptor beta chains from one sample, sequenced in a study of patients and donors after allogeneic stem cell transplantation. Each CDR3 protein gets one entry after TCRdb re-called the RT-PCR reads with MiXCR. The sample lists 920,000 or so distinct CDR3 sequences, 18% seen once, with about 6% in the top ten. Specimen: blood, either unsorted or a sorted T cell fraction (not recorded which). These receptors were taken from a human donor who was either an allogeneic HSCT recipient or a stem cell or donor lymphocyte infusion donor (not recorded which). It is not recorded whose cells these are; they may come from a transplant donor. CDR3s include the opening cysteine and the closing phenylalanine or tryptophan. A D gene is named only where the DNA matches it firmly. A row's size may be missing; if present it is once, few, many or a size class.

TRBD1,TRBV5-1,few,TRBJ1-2,CASTYGQGAYGYTF,TGCGCCAGCACCTATGGACAGGGGGCATATGGCTACACCTTC
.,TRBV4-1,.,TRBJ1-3,CASSQDLDPYGNTIYF,TGCGCCAGCAGCCAAGATTTGGATCCCTATGGAAACACCATATATTTT
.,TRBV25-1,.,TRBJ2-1,CASSESTGPGYNEQFF,TGTGCCAGCAGTGAATCGACAGGCCCTGGCTACAATGAGCAGTTCTTC
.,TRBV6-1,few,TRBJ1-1,CASSKTQSNEAFF,TGTGCCAGCAGCAAGACTCAAAGTAATGAAGCTTTCTTT
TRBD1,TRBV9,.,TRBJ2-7,CASSARGDRVSYEQYF,TGTGCCAGCAGCGCCCGAGGGGACAGGGTTAGCTACGAGCAGTACTTC
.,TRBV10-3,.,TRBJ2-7,CAISDEIGTLSYEQYF,TGTGCCATCAGTGATGAGATCGGGACGCTTTCCTACGAGCAGTACTTC
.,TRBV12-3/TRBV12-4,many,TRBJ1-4,CASSSGGEKLFF,TGTGCCAGCAGTTCCGGGGGTGAAAAACTGTTTTTT
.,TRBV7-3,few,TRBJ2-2,CASSSQQGLTGELFF,TGTGCCAGCAGCTCTCAACAGGGTCTCACCGGGGAGCTGTTTTTT
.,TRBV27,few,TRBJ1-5,CASSQHTQGSNQPQHF,TGTGCCAGCAGTCAACACACGCAGGGGAGCAATCAGCCCCAGCATTTT
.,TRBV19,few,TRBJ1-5,CASSIARGNQPQHF,TGTGCCAGTAGTATAGCCAGGGGCAATCAGCCCCAGCATTTT